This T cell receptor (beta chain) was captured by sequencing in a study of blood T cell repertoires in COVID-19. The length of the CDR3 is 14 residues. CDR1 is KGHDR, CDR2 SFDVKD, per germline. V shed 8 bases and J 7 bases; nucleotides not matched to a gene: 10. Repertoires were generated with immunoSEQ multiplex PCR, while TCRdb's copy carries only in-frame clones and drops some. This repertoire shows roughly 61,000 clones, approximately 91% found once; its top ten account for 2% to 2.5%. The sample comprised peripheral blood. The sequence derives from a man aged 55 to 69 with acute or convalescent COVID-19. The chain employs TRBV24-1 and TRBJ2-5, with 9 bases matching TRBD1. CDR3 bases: TGTGCCACCAAGGACAGGGGAGCTCTGGGGACCCAGTACTTC. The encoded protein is CATKDRGALGTQYF.